Listed below are T cell receptor beta chains from one sample, sequenced in a study. TCRdb independently ran MiXCR on the 5' RACE reads; one entry per CDR3 protein. The sample records about 43,000 distinct CDR3 sequences, more than 20% being singletons. The sample was Tregs sorted from a lymph node. These receptor sequences come from a female donor with breast cancer. Both conserved end residues are part of each CDR3. D genes are given only for firm matches. Rows give clone size only sometimes, using once, few, many, or a class for an expanded clone.

V	D	J	size	DNA	CDR3
TRBV12-3/TRBV12-4	NA	TRBJ1-5	many	TGTGCCAGCAGTTTAGAACCCAAGCAGCCTTTTCATCAGCCCCAGCATTTT	CASSLEPKQPFHQPQHF
TRBV9	NA	TRBJ2-5	NA	TGTGCCAGCAGCACAGGTTATCAAGAGACCCAGTACTTC	CASSTGYQETQYF
TRBV28	NA	TRBJ1-1	NA	TGTGCCAGCAGTTTATCCCGGGTTATGAACACTGAAGCTTTCTTT	CASSLSRVMNTEAFF
TRBV9	NA	TRBJ2-4	few	TGTGCCAGCAGCGTAGGGACAGGACTAAAAAACATTCAGTACTTC	CASSVGTGLKNIQYF
TRBV7-2	NA	TRBJ2-7	few	TGTGCCAGCAGCGTTCGAGTGAGGGGCGAGCAGTACTTC	CASSVRVRGEQYF
TRBV20-1	NA	TRBJ2-5	NA	TGCAGTGCTAGTCCGCCGGGAGCATCGGAGACCCAGTACTTC	CSASPPGASETQYF
TRBV7-3	NA	TRBJ2-1	many	TGTGCCAGCAGCCAAACGGGACCTTTGGGTGAGCAGTTCTTC	CASSQTGPLGEQFF
TRBV4-2	TRBD2	TRBJ2-7	NA	TGTGCCAGCAGCCTCTTACGGGAGGCAAACGAGCAGTACTTC	CASSLLREANEQYF
TRBV6-1	TRBD1	TRBJ1-4	NA	TGTGCCAGCAGTGAAGATTGGGACAGACGTGAAAAACTGTTTTTT	CASSEDWDRREKLFF
TRBV29-1	NA	TRBJ1-2	NA	TGCAGCGTTGAACATGGGCTTGACTATGGCTACACCTTC	CSVEHGLDYGYTF
TRBV12-3/TRBV12-4	TRBD1	TRBJ1-5	many	TGTGCCAGCAGTCCGTCCGGGACAGGGTTTCAGCCCCAGCATTTT	CASSPSGTGFQPQHF
TRBV9	NA	TRBJ1-1	many	TGTGCCAGCAGCGTAGGATGGGCGGGAACTGAAGCTTTCTTT	CASSVGWAGTEAFF
TRBV4-2	TRBD2	TRBJ2-2	many	TGTGCCAGCAGCCAAGTGGCCCTAGCGGGAGCCGGGGAGCTGTTTTTT	CASSQVALAGAGELFF
TRBV5-4	NA	TRBJ2-3	NA	TGTGCCAGCAGCTTGGGTTACGGGGGAGGTTCCGGTGATACGCAGTATTTT	CASSLGYGGGSGDTQYF
TRBV12-3/TRBV12-4	TRBD2	TRBJ2-5	NA	TGTGCCAGCAGTTCAGCGCGGGCGGGAGTCGTCGAGACCCAGTACTTC	CASSSARAGVVETQYF
TRBV7-9	NA	TRBJ2-7	NA	TGTGCCAGCAGACGACTAACGGAAGGAGGCCTCTACGAGCAGTACTTC	CASRRLTEGGLYEQYF
TRBV11-3	NA	TRBJ2-2	NA	TGTGCCAGCAGCTCACGGACAACCGGGGAGCTGTTTTTT	CASSSRTTGELFF
TRBV20-1	TRBD2	TRBJ2-3	NA	TGCAGTACTAGAGATCACGCGGGAGGGCCCGATACGCAGTATTTT	CSTRDHAGGPDTQYF
TRBV5-1	NA	TRBJ1-1	many	TGCGCCAGCAGCTTGATCGGGGATCACCCTGAAGCTTTCTTT	CASSLIGDHPEAFF
TRBV20-1	NA	TRBJ2-4	few	TGCAGTGCTAGAGGCCCTAGGAGGGCCAGCAAAAACATTCAGTACTTC	CSARGPRRASKNIQYF
TRBV27	NA	TRBJ2-3	many	TGTGCCAGCAGTTTATTGCCGGGAGTAGGCACAGATACGCAGTATTTT	CASSLLPGVGTDTQYF
TRBV5-1	NA	TRBJ1-1	many	TGCGCCAGCAGCTTGGCCGGGCGGAACACTGAAGCTTTCTTT	CASSLAGRNTEAFF
TRBV12-3/TRBV12-4	NA	TRBJ2-2	NA	TGTGCCAGCAGTTGGCGCAGGAACACCGGGGAGCTGTTTTTT	CASSWRRNTGELFF
TRBV7-6	NA	TRBJ2-7	few	TGTGCCAGCAGCTTAACCAGCGGACCCGCCGAGCAGTACTTC	CASSLTSGPAEQYF
TRBV12-2	NA	TRBJ2-1	NA	TGTGCAAGTCGCTTAGAGAGTGCCGGGACTAGCCGAGACAATGAGCAGTTCTTC	CASRLESAGTSRDNEQFF
TRBV5-1	NA	TRBJ2-3	NA	TGCGCCAGCAGCTGGGGGGCAGATACGCAGTATTTT	CASSWGADTQYF
TRBV29-1	NA	TRBJ1-5	few	TGCAGCGTTTCTACCGGTGGCAATCAGCCCCAGCATTTT	CSVSTGGNQPQHF
TRBV20-1	NA	TRBJ2-1	few	TGCAGTGCTAGATCAGGAGGCCATTTCAATGAGCAGTTCTTC	CSARSGGHFNEQFF
TRBV20-1	TRBD1	TRBJ1-5	medium-sized	TGCAGTGCCCCACCCGGGACAGGGGGACATCAGCCCCAGCATTTT	CSAPPGTGGHQPQHF
TRBV5-6	TRBD2	TRBJ2-1	many	TGTGCCAGCAGCTTGCTGCTAGCGGGAGACCTCCACAATGAGCAGTTCTTC	CASSLLLAGDLHNEQFF
TRBV6-5	TRBD2	TRBJ2-1	medium-sized	TGTGCCAGCAGAAAGAGCGGGACCTACAATGAGCAGTTCTTC	CASRKSGTYNEQFF
TRBV20-1	TRBD2	TRBJ2-1	few	TGCAGTGCTAGAGATAGCGGGAGGATCAATGAGCAGTTCTTC	CSARDSGRINEQFF
TRBV5-1	NA	TRBJ2-2	few	TGCGCCAGCAGACAGGTACCCAACACCGGGGAGCTGTTTTTT	CASRQVPNTGELFF
TRBV27	NA	TRBJ2-5	many	TGTGCCAGCAGTTTACAGACACAAGAGACCCAGTACTTC	CASSLQTQETQYF
TRBV12-3/TRBV12-4	NA	TRBJ2-6	few	TGTGCCAGCAGCCAATTCGGACGGATCTCTGGGGCCAACGTCCTGACTTTC	CASSQFGRISGANVLTF
TRBV7-2	NA	TRBJ2-7	NA	TGTGCCAGCAGAAAAGCCCCCGAGATTAGCTACGAGCAGTACTTC	CASRKAPEISYEQYF
TRBV20-1	TRBD1	TRBJ1-5	few	TGCAGTGCTCTGGACAGGGAATCTTCTCAGCCCCAGCATTTT	CSALDRESSQPQHF
TRBV28	NA	TRBJ2-3	few	TGTACCAGCATATTAAGCGGGAGCACAGATACGCAGTATTTT	CTSILSGSTDTQYF
TRBV5-1	TRBD2	TRBJ2-3	many	TGCGCCAGCAGCCGGGGACTAGCGGACACGGATACGCAGTATTTT	CASSRGLADTDTQYF
TRBV7-8	NA	TRBJ1-5	NA	TGTGCCAGCAGCTTAGCGGCGTCTGGTTCAGGAGGCAATCAGCCCCAGCATTTT	CASSLAASGSGGNQPQHF
TRBV27	TRBD1	TRBJ2-2	many	TGTGCCAGCAGTCTCTACCTAGGGACAGCCTCAGGGCCGAACACCGGGGAGCTGTTTTTT	CASSLYLGTASGPNTGELFF
TRBV10-3	NA	TRBJ1-1	many	TGTGCCTCTCAAGCAGGGGCGCAGGGCACTGAAGCTTTCTTT	CASQAGAQGTEAFF
TRBV5-5	TRBD2	TRBJ2-1	NA	TGTGCCAGCAGCATGGCGCTTAGCGGGAGGGGTGGTGAGCAGTTCTTC	CASSMALSGRGGEQFF
TRBV12-3/TRBV12-4	TRBD1	TRBJ2-5	many	TGTGCCAGCAGTCCCAGGGGGATTTCAGAGACCCAGTACTTC	CASSPRGISETQYF